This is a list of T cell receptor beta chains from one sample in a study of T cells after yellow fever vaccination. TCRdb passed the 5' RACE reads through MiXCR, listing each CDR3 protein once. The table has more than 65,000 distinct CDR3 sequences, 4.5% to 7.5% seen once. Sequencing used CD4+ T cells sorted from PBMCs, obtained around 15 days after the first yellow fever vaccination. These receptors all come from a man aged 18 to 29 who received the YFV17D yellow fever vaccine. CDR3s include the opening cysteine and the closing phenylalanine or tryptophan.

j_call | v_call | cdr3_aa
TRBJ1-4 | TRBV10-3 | CAISEDSGKLFF
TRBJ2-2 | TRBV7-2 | CASSFRQNTGELFF
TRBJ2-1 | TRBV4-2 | CASSRRSRGEGSNEQFF
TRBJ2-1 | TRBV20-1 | CSAAPTSVYNEQFF
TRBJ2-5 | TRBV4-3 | CASSQDLRETQYF
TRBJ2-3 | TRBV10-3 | CAISSDPAGTQYF
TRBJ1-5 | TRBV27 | CASSLSSGLDQPQHF
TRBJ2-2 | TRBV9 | CASSVEGAGELFF
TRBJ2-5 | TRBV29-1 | CSVEDQRGQGTQYF
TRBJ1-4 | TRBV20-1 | CSARGLGKLFF
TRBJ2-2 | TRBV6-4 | CASSDQPGHTGELFF
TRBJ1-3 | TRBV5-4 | CASSDRVGNTIYF
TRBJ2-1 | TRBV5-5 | CASSRAGGFGNEQFF
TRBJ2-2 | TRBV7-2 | CASSARLVMNTGELFF
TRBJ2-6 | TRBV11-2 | CASSALASFLSGANVLTF
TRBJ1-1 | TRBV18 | CASSPLQGYTEAFF
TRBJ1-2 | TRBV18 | CASSPPSQTLNGYTF
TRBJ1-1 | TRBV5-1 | CASSQESNTEAFF
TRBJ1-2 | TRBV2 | CASEGNNYGYTF
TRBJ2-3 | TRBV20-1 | CSARRGLSTDTQYF
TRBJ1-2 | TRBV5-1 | CASSLRGGLSSDYGYTF
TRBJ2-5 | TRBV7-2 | CASSYSGGLVKETQYF
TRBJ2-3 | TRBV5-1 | CASSLDISDTQYF
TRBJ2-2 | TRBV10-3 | CATWTSMNTGELFF
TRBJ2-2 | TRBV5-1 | CATGVGRNGELFF
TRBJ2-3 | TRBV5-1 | CASSRGGYTDTQYF
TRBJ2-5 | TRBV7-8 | CASRQRTGQETQYF
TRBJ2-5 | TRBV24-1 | CATSDSTGGETQYF
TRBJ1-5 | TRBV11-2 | CASSSLSPVQDLSNQPQHF
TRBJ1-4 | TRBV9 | CASSPVEYGKLFF
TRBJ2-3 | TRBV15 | CATSRDAGVRDTQYF
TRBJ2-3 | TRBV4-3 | CASSQEGALGIGTDTQYF
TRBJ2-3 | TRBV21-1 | CASSRRARSDTQYF
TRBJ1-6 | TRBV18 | CASSDRTGMNSPLHF
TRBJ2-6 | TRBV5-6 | CASSPDRARANVLTF
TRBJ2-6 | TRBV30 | CAWSVLSSGANVLTF
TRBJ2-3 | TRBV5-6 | CASSLGDRLSTDTQYF
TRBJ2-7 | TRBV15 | CATSRESRGALTYEQYF
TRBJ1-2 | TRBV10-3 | CAIRALDGDSDGYTF
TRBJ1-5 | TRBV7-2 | CASSLGGAFGQPQHF
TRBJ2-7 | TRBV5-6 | CASSLPGQGFLYEQYF
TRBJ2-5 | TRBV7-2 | CASSPRLAGETQYF
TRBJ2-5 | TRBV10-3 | CAISEGGGARETQYF
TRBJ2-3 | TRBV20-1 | CSASIAGGRSTDTQYF
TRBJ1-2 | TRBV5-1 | CASSSVPQGGLGYTF
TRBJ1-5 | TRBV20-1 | CSARQGAQPQHF
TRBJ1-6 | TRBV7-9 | CASSFGDSPLHF
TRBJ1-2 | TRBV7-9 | CASSPDPYGYTF
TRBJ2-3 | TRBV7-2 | CASSYDSGGTDTQYF
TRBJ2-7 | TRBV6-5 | CASSFQGQPTLGEQYF
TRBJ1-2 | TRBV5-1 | CASSGAAGVNYGYTF
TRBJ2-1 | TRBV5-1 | CASSQGLAGEGEQFF
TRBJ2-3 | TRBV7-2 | CASSLITDTQYF
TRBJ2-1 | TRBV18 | CASSPRQGASQFF
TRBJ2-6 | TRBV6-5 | CASSYSGTSAGANVLTF